This T cell receptor beta chain was profiled in a study of blood T cell repertoires in COVID-19. V was clipped by 4 bases and J by 5 bases, with 16 bases between them. Germline assignment: CDR1 SNHLY and CDR2 FYNNEI. This CDR3 contains 15 residues. TCRdb's table, derived via immunoSEQ multiplex PCR, lists solely in-frame clones and lacks some. The data hold over 200,000 clones, with 88% observed a single time. The rearrangement uses TRBV2 and TRBJ2-3; D remains ambiguous. This sequence was found in a woman in her 30s who had been exposed to COVID-19. The sequenced sample was PBMCs or T cells enriched from blood (not recorded which). In DNA, the CDR3 is TGTGCCAGCAGTGGAAGGATGGCGGCCCTAGATACGCAGTATTTT. The encoded protein is CASSGRMAALDTQYF.